What follows are 14 T cell receptor beta chains derived from one specimen sequenced in a study of T cells expressing NK-cell markers. TCRdb reanalyzed the 5' RACE reads, giving one entry per CDR3 protein sequence and no DNA. The table gives roughly 430,000 distinct CDR3 sequences; the top ten clones make up 7.3% of it. Sequenced input: blood T cells: a sorted CD56 or NKG2C T cell subset, CD4+ or CD8+ T cells, or bulk PBMC T cells (not recorded which). The origin of the receptors is a woman aged 18-69 years in good health.

The rearrangement joins TRBV12-3 or TRBV12-4 to TRBJ2-5; as DNA is missing, the TRBD1 call by TCRdb cannot be tested. CDR3 size: 15 residues. This CDR3 reads CASSLSWGARETQYF.

The chain joins TRBV29-1 to TRBJ1-4. CDR1 and CDR2 (germline): SQVTM, ANQGSEA. This CDR3 contains 12 residues. The CDR3 is CSVVTNNEKLFF.

V and J are TRBV6-1 and TRBJ2-1; TCRdb calls TRBD1, which cannot be checked without DNA. The CDR3 spans 13 residues. Per the germline V gene, CDR1 is MNHNS and CDR2 is SASEGT. The CDR3: CASSPFPGGEQFF.

V and J are TRBV2 and TRBJ2-7. CDR1 SNHLY and CDR2 FYNNEI come from the germline V gene. The CDR3 is 13 amino acids. CDR3: CASSRTERNEQYF.

V usage is TRBV20-1 and J usage is TRBJ2-3. The CDR3 runs 13 residues. In germline, CDR1 is DFQATT, CDR2 SNEGSKA (reference sequence). The CDR3 sequence: CSANIVSTDTQYF.

The genes are TRBV29-1 and TRBJ2-7; TCRdb's D call of TRBD1 is untestable without DNA. CDR1 and CDR2 from the germline V gene are SQVTM and ANQGSEA. The CDR3 loop spans 14 amino acids. The CDR3 sequence is CSVAGGLRSYEQYF.

The chain combines TRBV5-1 with TRBJ2-1; the D call from TCRdb, TRBD2, cannot be confirmed without DNA. The V gene's germline CDR1 is SGHRS and CDR2 YFSETQ. CDR3 length: 14 amino acids. Here the CDR3 reads CTSWAGTRYNEQFF.

This chain connects TRBV24-1 to TRBJ2-3; TCRdb lists TRBD2, though no DNA is available to test this call. From germline, CDR1 is KGHDR and CDR2 SFDVKD. The CDR3 length is 16 residues. CDR3 protein: CATSDPTSGATDTQYF.

The chain links TRBV9 to TRBJ1-1; TCRdb proposes TRBD1, but this gene call is untestable without DNA. This CDR3 spans 15 amino acids. The germline V gene encodes CDR1 SGDLS and CDR2 YYNGEE. CDR3 protein: CASSEGPGASFGAFF.

The chain combines TRBV20-1 with TRBJ2-1; the D call from TCRdb, TRBD2, cannot be confirmed without DNA. Germline assignment: CDR1 DFQATT and CDR2 SNEGSKA (reference sequence). This CDR3 spans 16 amino acids. CDR3 in amino acids: CSARTSGSHLYNEQFF.

This rearrangement joins TRBV5-4 to TRBJ2-5; TCRdb gives TRBD2 as the D gene, but with no DNA this cannot be confirmed. CDR1 SGHNT and CDR2 YYREEE come from the germline V gene (reference sequence). The CDR3 extends over 14 amino acids. CDR3 sequence: CASSLPGGEETQYF.

The chain is built from TRBV20-1 and TRBJ2-4; TCRdb picks TRBD2, but there is no DNA to check that call. CDR1 is DFQATT and CDR2 is SNEGSKA in the germline V gene (reference sequence). The CDR3 runs 16 residues. This CDR3 is CSALAGGTIAKNIQYF.

The chain recombines TRBV30 with TRBJ2-1. Germline CDR1 reads GTSNPN; CDR2 reads SVGIG (reference sequence). The CDR3 has 12 residues. The CDR3 sequence: CAWGVLYNEQFF.

This chain uses TRBV24-1 with TRBJ2-1; the D call from TCRdb, TRBD2, cannot be confirmed without DNA. Germline-derived CDR1 and CDR2 are KGHDR and SFDVKD. The CDR3 loop spans 15 amino acids. The CDR3 reads CATSAPSGGPNEQFF.